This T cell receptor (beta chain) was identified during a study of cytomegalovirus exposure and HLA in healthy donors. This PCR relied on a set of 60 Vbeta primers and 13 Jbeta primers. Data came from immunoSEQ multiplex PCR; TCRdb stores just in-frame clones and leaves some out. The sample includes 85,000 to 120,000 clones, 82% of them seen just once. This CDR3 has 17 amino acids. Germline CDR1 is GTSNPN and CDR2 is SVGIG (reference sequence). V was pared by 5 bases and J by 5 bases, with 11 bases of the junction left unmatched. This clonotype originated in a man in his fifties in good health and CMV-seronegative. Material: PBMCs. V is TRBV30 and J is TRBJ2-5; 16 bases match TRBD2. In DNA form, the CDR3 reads TGTGCCTGGGGGACTAGCGGGGGGGCAATTGAGGTGGAGACCCAGTACTTC. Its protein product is CAWGTSGGAIEVETQYF. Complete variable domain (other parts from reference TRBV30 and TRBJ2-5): SQTIHQWPATLVQPVGSPLSLECTVEGTSNPNLYWYRQAAGRGLQLLFYSVGIGQISSEVPQNLSASRPQDRQFILSSKKLLLSDSGFYLCAWGTSGGAIEVETQYFGPGTRLLVL.